This TCR beta chain was documented in a study of Ad26.COV2.S vaccination and SARS-CoV-2 variants (dated by TCRdb to the early 2020s). As for the study more broadly: Donors in the vaccine arm were drawn from COV1001, a phase I-IIa trial of Ad26.COV2.S in healthy adults that was multicentre, randomized, double-blind and placebo-controlled. A total of about 30 samples were included in the TCR-sequenced set, comprising about 20 Ad26.COV2.S vaccine recipients, 5 placebo recipients and 8 SARS-CoV-2 convalescent individuals. TCRbeta repertoire sequencing was used to assess the specificity and breadth of SARS-CoV-2-reactive T cell receptors after Ad26.COV2.S vaccination. Ad26.COV2.S was administered intramuscularly at 5 x 10^10 or 1 x 10^11 viral particles, either as a single shot or as two shots given 56 days apart. Trial participants were randomized into five groups of five, in which low-dose or high-dose Ad26.COV2.S was given once or twice, or placebo was given on both occasions. Investigators remained blinded to trial group allocation during experiments and outcome assessment.

The immunoSEQ Assay was used to sequence TCRbeta CDR3 regions. After extraction, genomic DNA underwent amplification by bias-controlled multiplex PCR, followed by high-throughput sequencing. The study's own analysis went as follows. To quantify the absolute abundance of every unique TCRbeta CDR3 region, sequences were collapsed and filtered. T cell fraction was estimated by normalizing TCRbeta template counts to usable DNA, which was measured by amplifying reference genes present in all nucleated cells. Repertoire TCRs were annotated as SARS-CoV-2-specific when V gene, CDR3 amino acid sequence and J gene were exactly matched to a known reactive TCR set. MIRA supplied the reference SARS-CoV-2 TCR set, which was filtered for enrichment in COVID-19-positive ImmuneCODE repertoires so that public or cross-reactive TCRs were removed. Using the MIRA antigens, annotated TCRs were further analysed by specific ORF or by position within an ORF. Depth was the summed frequency of annotated unique rearrangements, while breadth was defined as annotated unique rearrangements over total unique productive rearrangements. TCR breadth was compared between groups using two-sided Wilcoxon rank-sum tests. TCRdb provides this immuneACCESS table in a form limited to in-frame rearrangements. Some clones are lacking; in checked studies, under half of them reflect an unresolved V gene, and why the rest are absent is not known. That table furnishes V, J and clone size, whereas the DNA furnished D and trimming. Present in this sample are about 680,000 clones, 80% to 90% of which were seen just once. The top ten clones comprise about 1.5% of the sample.

As to this clone: No antigen is known for it. Because the CDR3's place on the DNA is in doubt, the DNA is left out and the CDR3 is given as listed by TCRdb.

Paper-wide results and their limitations: After vaccination, substantial breadth of spike-specific CD8+ and CD4+ T cell responses was reported. The authors noted that the TCR breadth and depth analyses may have underestimated total T cell responses. Comparing responses between vaccine doses or regimens was not something the study was powered to do. Comparable non-spike TCR breadth was observed between vaccine and placebo recipients, consistent with only spike being contained in the vaccine. Ad26.COV2.S recipients had higher spike-specific TCR breadth than placebo recipients (P = 0.0014).

The treatment or condition label of this sample denotes: about 20 received Ad26.COV2.S at low or high dose, single or two shots; several received placebo; per-sample allocation not given. Repertoires of vaccine and placebo recipients were sequenced from samples collected on day 63 after the first injection. Between 29 July and 7 August 2020, Cohort 1b enrolled about 27 adults aged 18-55 years at one site in Boston, USA. Ad26.COV2.S was a replication-incompetent adenovirus type 26 vector expressing a prefusion-stabilized SARS-CoV-2 spike protein from the original Wuhan strain. From the cysteine up to the phenylalanine, the CDR3 has a length of 18 residues.

The rearranged chain carries TRBV21-1 and TRBJ1-1; the table assigns TRBD1, which was not confirmed against the DNA. TRBV21-1 is given as a pseudogene. This receptor was obtained from a person between 18 and 65 years old who received the Ad26.COV2.S COVID-19 vaccine or a placebo. This material consisted of peripheral blood, taken in a trial of Ad26.COV2.S vaccine versus placebo. The CDR3 reads as follows: CASSKVGHGTDMNTEAFF.